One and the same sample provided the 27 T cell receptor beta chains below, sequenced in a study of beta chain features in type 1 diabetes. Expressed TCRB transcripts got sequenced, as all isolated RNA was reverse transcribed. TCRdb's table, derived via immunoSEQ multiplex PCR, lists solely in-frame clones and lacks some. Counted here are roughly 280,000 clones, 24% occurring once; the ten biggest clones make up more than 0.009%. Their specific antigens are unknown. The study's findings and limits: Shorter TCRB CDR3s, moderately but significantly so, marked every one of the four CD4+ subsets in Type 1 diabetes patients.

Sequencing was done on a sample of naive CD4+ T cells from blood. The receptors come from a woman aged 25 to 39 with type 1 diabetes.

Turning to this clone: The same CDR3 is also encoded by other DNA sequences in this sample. The CDR3 DNA sequence: TGCGCCAGCAGTCTGAGCGGGAGGGGGGAGACCCAGTACTTC. Its protein product is CASSLSGRGETQYF. The rearrangement uses TRBV4-1 and TRBJ2-5; TRBD2 agrees at 10 bases. Germline CDR1 is MGHRA and CDR2 is YSYEKL. The CDR3 runs to 14 residues. Losses at the gene ends were 6 bases for V and 5 bases for J; bases not matched to a gene: 6.

As DNA, the CDR3 is TGTGCCAGCAGCCCTCAGTCCGGGGGAGGAGAGACCCAGTACTTC. This encodes CASSPQSGGGETQYF. V usage is TRBV7-3 and J usage is TRBJ2-5, with D perhaps matching TRBD2 (6 bases). The CDR3 is 15 residues long. In germline, CDR1 is SGHTA, CDR2 FQGTGA. Trimming stripped 5 bases from V and 4 bases from J, with 17 bases between.

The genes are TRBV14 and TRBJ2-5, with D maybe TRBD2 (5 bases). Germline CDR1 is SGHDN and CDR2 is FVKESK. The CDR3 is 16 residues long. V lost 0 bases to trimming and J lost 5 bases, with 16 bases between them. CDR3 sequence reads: CASSQDRARGWETQYF. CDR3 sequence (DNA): TGTGCCAGCAGCCAAGATCGAGCTCGGGGTTGGGAGACCCAGTACTTC.

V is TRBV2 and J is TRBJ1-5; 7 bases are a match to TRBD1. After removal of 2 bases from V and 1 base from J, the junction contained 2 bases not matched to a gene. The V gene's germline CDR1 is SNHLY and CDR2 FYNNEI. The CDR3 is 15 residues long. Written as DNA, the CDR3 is TGTGCCAGCAGTGAATTCAGGGGGAGCAATCAGCCCCAGCATTTT. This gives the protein CASSEFRGSNQPQHF.

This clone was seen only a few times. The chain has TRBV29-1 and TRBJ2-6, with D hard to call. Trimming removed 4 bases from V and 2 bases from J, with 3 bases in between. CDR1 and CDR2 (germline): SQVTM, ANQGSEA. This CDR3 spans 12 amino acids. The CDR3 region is CSVGAGANVLTF. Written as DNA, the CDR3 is TGCAGCGTTGGAGCTGGGGCCAACGTCCTGACTTTC.

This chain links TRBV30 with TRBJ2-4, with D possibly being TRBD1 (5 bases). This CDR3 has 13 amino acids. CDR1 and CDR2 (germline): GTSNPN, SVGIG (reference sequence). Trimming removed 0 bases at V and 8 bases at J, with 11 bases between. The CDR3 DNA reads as TGTGCCTGGAGTGTAACAGGAGTCGACATTCAGTACTTC. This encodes CAWSVTGVDIQYF.

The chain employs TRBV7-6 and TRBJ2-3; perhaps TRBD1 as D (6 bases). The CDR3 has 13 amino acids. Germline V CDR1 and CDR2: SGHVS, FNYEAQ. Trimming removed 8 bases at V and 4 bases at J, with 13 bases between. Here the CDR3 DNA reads TGTGCCAGCTTGGGGCAGGGGTCAGATACGCAGTATTTT. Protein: CASLGQGSDTQYF.

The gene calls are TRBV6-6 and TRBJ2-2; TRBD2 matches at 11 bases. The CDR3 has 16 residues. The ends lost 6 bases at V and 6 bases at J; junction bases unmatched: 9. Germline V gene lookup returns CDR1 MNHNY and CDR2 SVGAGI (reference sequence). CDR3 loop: CASSSTSGSSPGELFF. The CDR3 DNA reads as TGTGCCAGCAGCTCAACTAGCGGGAGTTCTCCCGGGGAGCTGTTTTTT.

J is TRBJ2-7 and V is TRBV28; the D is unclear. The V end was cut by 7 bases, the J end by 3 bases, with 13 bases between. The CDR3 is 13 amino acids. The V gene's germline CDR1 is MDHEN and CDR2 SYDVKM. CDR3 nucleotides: TGTGCCAGCACCTCCGGGTCTAGCTACGAGCAGTACTTC. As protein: CASTSGSSYEQYF.

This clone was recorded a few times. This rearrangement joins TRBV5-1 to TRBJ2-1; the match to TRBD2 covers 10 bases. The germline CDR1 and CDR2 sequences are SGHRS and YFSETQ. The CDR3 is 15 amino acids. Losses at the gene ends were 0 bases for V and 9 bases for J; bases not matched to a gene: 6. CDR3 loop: CASSLASGSSGEQFF. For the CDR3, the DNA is TGCGCCAGCAGCTTGGCTAGCGGGAGCTCTGGTGAGCAGTTCTTC.

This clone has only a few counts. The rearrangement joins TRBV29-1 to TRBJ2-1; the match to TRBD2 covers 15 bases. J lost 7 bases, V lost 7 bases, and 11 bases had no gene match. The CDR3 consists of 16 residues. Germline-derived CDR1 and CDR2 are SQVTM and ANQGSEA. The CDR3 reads CSARGAGLAGGNEQFF. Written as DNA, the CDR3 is TGCAGCGCCAGAGGGGCCGGACTAGCGGGAGGGAATGAGCAGTTCTTC.

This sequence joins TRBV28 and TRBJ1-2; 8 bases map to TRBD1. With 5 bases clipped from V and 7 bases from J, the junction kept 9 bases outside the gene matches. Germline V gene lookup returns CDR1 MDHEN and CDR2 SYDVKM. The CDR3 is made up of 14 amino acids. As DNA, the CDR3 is TGTGCCAGCAGTGCCGTGACAGGGGTTGTTGGCTACACCTTC. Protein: CASSAVTGVVGYTF.

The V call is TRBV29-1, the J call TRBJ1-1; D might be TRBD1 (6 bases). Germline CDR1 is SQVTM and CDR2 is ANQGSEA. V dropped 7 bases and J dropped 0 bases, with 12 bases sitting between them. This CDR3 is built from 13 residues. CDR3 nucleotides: TGCAGCGAACGCCGGGACATGAACACTGAAGCTTTCTTT. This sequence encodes CSERRDMNTEAFF.

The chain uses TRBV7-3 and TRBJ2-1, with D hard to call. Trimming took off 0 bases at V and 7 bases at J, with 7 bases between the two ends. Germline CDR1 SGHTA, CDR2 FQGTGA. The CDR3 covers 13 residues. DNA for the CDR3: TGTGCCAGCAGCTTAACCAATAGAAATGAGCAGTTCTTC. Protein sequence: CASSLTNRNEQFF.

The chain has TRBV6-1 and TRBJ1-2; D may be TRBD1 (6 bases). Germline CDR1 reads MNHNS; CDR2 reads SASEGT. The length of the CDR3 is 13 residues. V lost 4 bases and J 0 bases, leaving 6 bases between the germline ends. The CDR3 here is CASSGTANYGYTF. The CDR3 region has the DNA TGTGCCAGCAGTGGGACAGCTAACTATGGCTACACCTTC.

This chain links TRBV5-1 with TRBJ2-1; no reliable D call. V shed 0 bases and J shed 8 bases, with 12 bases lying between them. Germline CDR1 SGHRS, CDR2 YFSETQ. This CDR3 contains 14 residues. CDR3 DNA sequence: TGCGCCAGCAGCTTGGAAATAGCTGGCGATGAGCAGTTCTTC. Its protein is CASSLEIAGDEQFF.

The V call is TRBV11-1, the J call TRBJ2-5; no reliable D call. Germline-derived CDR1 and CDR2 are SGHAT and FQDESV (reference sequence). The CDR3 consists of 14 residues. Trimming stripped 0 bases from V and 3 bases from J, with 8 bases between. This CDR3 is CASSLALLEETQYF. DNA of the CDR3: TGTGCCAGCAGCTTAGCGCTCCTAGAAGAGACCCAGTACTTC.

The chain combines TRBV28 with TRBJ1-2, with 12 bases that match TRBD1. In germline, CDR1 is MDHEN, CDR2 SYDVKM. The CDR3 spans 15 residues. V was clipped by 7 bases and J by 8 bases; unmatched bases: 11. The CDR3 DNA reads TGTGCCAGCACCTCACAGGGACAGGGGGCGGAGGGCTACACCTTC. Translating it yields CASTSQGQGAEGYTF.

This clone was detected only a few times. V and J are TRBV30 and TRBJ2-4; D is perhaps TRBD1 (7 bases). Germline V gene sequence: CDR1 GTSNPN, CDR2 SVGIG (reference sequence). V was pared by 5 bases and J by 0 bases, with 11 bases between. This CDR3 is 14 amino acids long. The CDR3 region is CAWGQGGAKNIQYF. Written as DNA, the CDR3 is TGTGCCTGGGGTCAGGGGGGAGCCAAAAACATTCAGTACTTC.

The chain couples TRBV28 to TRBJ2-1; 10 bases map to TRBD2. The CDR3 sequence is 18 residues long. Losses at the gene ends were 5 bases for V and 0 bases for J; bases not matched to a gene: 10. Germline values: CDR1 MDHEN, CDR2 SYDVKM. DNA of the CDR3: TGTGCCAGCAGTCTTGGACTAGCGGTTTTAAGCTCCTACAATGAGCAGTTCTTC. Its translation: CASSLGLAVLSSYNEQFF.

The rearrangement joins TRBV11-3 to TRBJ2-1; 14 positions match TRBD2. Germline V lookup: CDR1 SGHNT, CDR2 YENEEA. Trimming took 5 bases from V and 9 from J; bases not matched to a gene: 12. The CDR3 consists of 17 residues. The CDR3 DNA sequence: TGTGCCAGCAGCCCTTTGACTAGCGGGAGGGCCGGACCTGAGCAGTTCTTC. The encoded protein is CASSPLTSGRAGPEQFF.

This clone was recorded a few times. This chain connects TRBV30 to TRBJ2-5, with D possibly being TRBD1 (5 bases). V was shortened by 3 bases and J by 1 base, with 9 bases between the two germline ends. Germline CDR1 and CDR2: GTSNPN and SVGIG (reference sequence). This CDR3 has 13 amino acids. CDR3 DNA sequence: TGTGCCTGGAGCATTCAGGGCCAAGAGACCCAGTACTTC. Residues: CAWSIQGQETQYF.

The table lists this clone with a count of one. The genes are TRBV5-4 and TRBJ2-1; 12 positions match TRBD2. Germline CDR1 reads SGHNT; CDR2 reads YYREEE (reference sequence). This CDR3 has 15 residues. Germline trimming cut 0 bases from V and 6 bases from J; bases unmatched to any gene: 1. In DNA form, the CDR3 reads TGTGCCAGCAGCTTGGGACTAGCGGGAGCCAATGAGCAGTTCTTC. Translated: CASSLGLAGANEQFF.

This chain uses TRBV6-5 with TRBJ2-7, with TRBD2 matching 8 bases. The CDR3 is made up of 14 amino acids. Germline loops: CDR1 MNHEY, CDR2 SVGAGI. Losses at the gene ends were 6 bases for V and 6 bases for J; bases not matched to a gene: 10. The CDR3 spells CASSQSGGRFEQYF. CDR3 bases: TGTGCCAGCAGCCAAAGTGGCGGGAGGTTCGAGCAGTACTTC.

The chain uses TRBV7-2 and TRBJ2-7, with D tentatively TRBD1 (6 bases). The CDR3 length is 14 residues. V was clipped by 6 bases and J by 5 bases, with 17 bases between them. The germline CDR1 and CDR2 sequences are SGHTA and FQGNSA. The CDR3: CASSNSGTWDEQYF. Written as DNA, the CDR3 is TGTGCCAGCAGTAATTCCGGGACATGGGACGAGCAGTACTTC.

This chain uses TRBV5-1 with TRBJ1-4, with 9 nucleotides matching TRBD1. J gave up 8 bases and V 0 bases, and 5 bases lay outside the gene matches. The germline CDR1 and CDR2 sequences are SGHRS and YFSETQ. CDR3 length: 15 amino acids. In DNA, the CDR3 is TGCGCCAGCAGCTTGGGGGACAGGGTGAGCGAAAAACTGTTTTTT. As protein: CASSLGDRVSEKLFF.

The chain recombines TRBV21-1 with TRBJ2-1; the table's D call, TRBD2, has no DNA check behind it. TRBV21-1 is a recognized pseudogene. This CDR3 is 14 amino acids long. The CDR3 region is CASSKVGLDDEQFF. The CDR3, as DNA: TGTGCCAGCAGCAAAGTAGGACTTGACGATGAGCAGTTCTTC.